The 9 T cell receptor beta chains in this list originate from one sample, sequenced in a study of siplizumab effects on memory and regulatory T cells. Using immunoSEQ multiplex PCR, the repertoire was profiled, and TCRdb retains in-frame clones only, with some absent. The sample lists more than 50,000 clones, approximately 95% seen once, with approximately 38% in the top ten. The sequenced sample was CD8+ T cells sorted from blood. These receptors originate from a human donor in good health.

The rearrangement uses TRBV4-1 and TRBJ2-7, with D maybe TRBD2 (5 bases). Germline lookup yields CDR1 MGHRA and CDR2 YSYEKL. This CDR3 has 15 amino acids. V shed 1 base and J shed 4 bases, with 14 bases lying between them. CDR3 bases: TGCGCCAGCAGCCAAGCTCCGGGATTGTCTTACGAGCAGTACTTC. This translates into CASSQAPGLSYEQYF.

The V call is TRBV27, the J call TRBJ2-7; D might be TRBD2 (6 bases). This CDR3 has 15 residues. Germline assignment: CDR1 MNHEY and CDR2 SMNVEV (reference sequence). V lost 2 bases, J lost 3 bases, and 14 bases lay in between. CDR3 sequence (DNA): TGTGCCAGCAGTTTACAAGGAGGGAGTGTCTACGAGCAGTACTTC. Amino acids: CASSLQGGSVYEQYF.

The rearrangement links TRBV28 to TRBJ2-7, with TRBD1 identical over 7 bases. The CDR3 is 16 amino acids. Germline CDR1 reads MDHEN; CDR2 reads SYDVKM. The V and J ends lost 6 bases and 4 bases, in that order; junction bases with no gene match: 15. The DNA of the CDR3 is TGTGCCAGCAGCCCCCCCACAGGGGTTATCAAGTACGAGCAGTACTTC. Encoded protein: CASSPPTGVIKYEQYF.

V is TRBV27 and J is TRBJ2-1, with TRBD2 matching over 8 bases. V trimming: 5 bases; J trimming: 4 bases; junction bases outside the gene matches: 4. Germline V gene lookup returns CDR1 MNHEY and CDR2 SMNVEV (reference sequence). The CDR3 has 14 residues. This chain's CDR3 is CASSHLAGYNEQFF. In DNA form, the CDR3 reads TGTGCCAGCAGTCACCTAGCGGGTTACAATGAGCAGTTCTTC.

The V and J genes are TRBV28 and TRBJ1-4; D perhaps matches TRBD1 (5 bases). Germline loops: CDR1 MDHEN, CDR2 SYDVKM. CDR3 size: 14 residues. V lost 4 bases and J 5 bases, leaving 11 bases between the germline ends. This CDR3 reads CASSSGWANEKLFF. DNA of the CDR3: TGTGCCAGCAGTTCAGGGTGGGCCAATGAAAAACTGTTTTTT. The variable domain in full, with the rest retrieved from reference TRBV28 and TRBJ1-4, is DVKVTQSSRYLVKRTGEKVFLECVQDMDHENMFWYRQDPGLGLRLIYFSYDVKMKEKGDIPEGYSVSREKKERFSLILESASTNQTSMYLCASSSGWANEKLFFGSGTQLSVL.

J is TRBJ2-5 and V is TRBV13; TRBD1 matches at 7 bases. J gave up 3 bases and V 4 bases, and 5 bases lay outside the gene matches. The CDR3 covers 14 residues. Germline assignment: CDR1 PRHDT and CDR2 FYEKMQ (reference sequence). The CDR3: CASSSQGTEETQYF. In DNA, the CDR3 is TGTGCCAGCAGCTCTCAAGGGACAGAAGAGACCCAGTACTTC.

The gene calls are TRBV7-9 and TRBJ1-4, with 10 bases lining up with TRBD1. With V trimmed by 7 bases and J by 7 bases, 9 bases remained unmatched. CDR1 SEHNR and CDR2 FQNEAQ come from the germline V gene (reference sequence). This CDR3 has 15 residues. The CDR3 region has the DNA TGTGCCAGCACCAGATGGGGACAGGGGTCTGAAAAACTGTTTTTT. It specifies CASTRWGQGSEKLFF.

This clone showed up just a few times. The chain employs TRBV27 and TRBJ1-5, with 8 bases that match TRBD1. Germline V gives CDR1 MNHEY, CDR2 SMNVEV (reference sequence). V trimming: 3 bases; J trimming: 0 bases; junction bases outside the gene matches: 10. The CDR3 consists of 18 residues. The CDR3 reads CASSFLSGGGGSNQPQHF. The CDR3 DNA is TGTGCCAGCAGTTTTCTCTCAGGGGGCGGGGGTAGCAATCAGCCCCAGCATTTT.

The V gene is TRBV5-1, the J gene TRBJ1-4; D unclear. Trimming left V 1 base short and J 7 bases short, with 14 bases between. The germline V gene encodes CDR1 SGHRS and CDR2 YFSETQ. This CDR3 is built from 15 residues. The CDR3 bases are TGCGCCAGCAGCTTGTATAGGGCTGTAGGTGAAAAACTGTTTTTT. Its translation is CASSLYRAVGEKLFF.